This T cell receptor (beta chain) appears in the sequencing data of a study of T cell responses to AZD1222 COVID-19 vaccine. Whole-study findings and limits: Baseline seropositives among AZD1222 recipients totaled only five or six. Most donors were white British, females outnumbered males, and clonal diversity was possibly underestimated.

Between the trimmed V and J ends, which lost 6 bases and 3 bases, there was a span of 20 bases. Germline-derived CDR1 and CDR2 are LNHDA and SQIVND (reference sequence). CDR3 length: 16 residues. TCRdb's copy holds only in-frame clones and misses some; the assay was immunoSEQ multiplex PCR. This table holds about 260,000 clones, more than 80% found once. With regard to this clone: Its matching antigen is unknown.

The sample in question was peripheral blood, obtained on day 0 of AZD1222 vaccination. V gene TRBV19 combines with J gene TRBJ1-2; maybe TRBD1 (5 bases). The source is an adult in good health. As DNA, the CDR3 is TGTGCCAGTAGCACTTCCTCCAGGGCAGCCTACTATGGCTACACCTTC. It translates to CASSTSSRAAYYGYTF.